This T cell receptor (beta chain) stems from a study of blood T cell repertoires in COVID-19. At the level of the study: The samples span acute and convalescent COVID-19 from the United States, Italy and Spain.

Residents of about two dozen US areas, aged roughly 18 to 89 years, made up the participants. Participant-given clinical history determined each cohort assignment. In the original workflow: Reference gene primer amplification gave estimated nucleated cell counts. The protocol was immunoSEQ multiplex PCR, while the TCRdb copy is restricted to in-frame clones and leaves out a portion. The D gene and trimming were derived from the DNA, and the V and J assignments and clone size from that table. The repertoire holds approximately 470,000 clones, with approximately 90% as singletons. The clonotype comes from a young woman who had recovered from COVID-19. Specimen: PBMCs or T cells enriched from blood (not recorded which).

The CDR3 here is CSASGQGGENGYTF. Here the CDR3 DNA reads TGCAGCGCTTCTGGACAGGGGGGGGAAAATGGCTACACCTTC. This rearrangement joins TRBV29-1 to TRBJ1-2, with 10 bases fitting TRBD1. CDR1 and CDR2 from the germline V gene are SQVTM and ANQGSEA. V was pared by 7 bases and J by 6 bases, with 11 bases of the junction left unmatched. The CDR3 covers 14 residues.